This entry describes one T cell receptor beta chain. The data were obtained in a study of T cell changes during pregnancy in multiple sclerosis. Clones were read by immunoSEQ multiplex PCR, and TCRdb kept only the in-frame ones, dropping some. The table has 34,000 or so clones, 90% seen once. Germline CDR1 reads SGHRS; CDR2 reads YFSETQ. V was clipped by 0 bases and J by 6 bases; unmatched bases: 4. The CDR3 consists of 15 residues. This sequence was found in a female donor with multiple sclerosis, enrolled in a pregnancy study. V usage is TRBV5-1 and J usage is TRBJ2-1, with 9 positions matching TRBD2. The source was CD8+ T cells from peripheral blood mononuclear cells, collected in the first trimester of pregnancy. The CDR3 DNA reads TGCGCCAGCAGCTTGGTGGCGGGAGGGCCCAATGAGCAGTTCTTC. It translates to CASSLVAGGPNEQFF. Looking up the rest from reference TRBV5-1 and TRBJ2-1 gives the full variable domain: KAGVTQTPRYLIKTRGQQVTLSCSPISGHRSVSWYQQTPGQGLQFLFEYFSETQRNKGNFPGRFSGRQFSNSRSEMNVSTLELGDSALYLCASSLVAGGPNEQFFGPGTRLTVL.